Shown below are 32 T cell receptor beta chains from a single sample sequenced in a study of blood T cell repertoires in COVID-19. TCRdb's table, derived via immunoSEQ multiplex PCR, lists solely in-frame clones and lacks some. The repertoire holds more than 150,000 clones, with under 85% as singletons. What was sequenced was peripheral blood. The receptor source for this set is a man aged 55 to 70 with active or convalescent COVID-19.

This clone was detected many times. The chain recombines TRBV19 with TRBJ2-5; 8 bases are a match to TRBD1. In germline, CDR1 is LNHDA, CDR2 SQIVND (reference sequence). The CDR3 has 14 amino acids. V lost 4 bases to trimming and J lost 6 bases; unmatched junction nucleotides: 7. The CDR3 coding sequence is TGTGCCAGTAGTACAGGACAGGGTTCGCAGACCCAGTACTTC. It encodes CASSTGQGSQTQYF.

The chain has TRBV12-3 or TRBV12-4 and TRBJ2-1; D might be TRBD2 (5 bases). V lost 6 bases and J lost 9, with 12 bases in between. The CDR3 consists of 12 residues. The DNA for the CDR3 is TGTGCCAGCAGACTAGGTTACGGTGAGCAGTTCTTC. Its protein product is CASRLGYGEQFF.

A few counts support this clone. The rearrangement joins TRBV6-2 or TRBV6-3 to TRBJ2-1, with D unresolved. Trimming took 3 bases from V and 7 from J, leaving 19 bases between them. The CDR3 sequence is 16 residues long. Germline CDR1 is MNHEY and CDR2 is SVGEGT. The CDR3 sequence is CASSYLIERRRNEQFF. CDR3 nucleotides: TGTGCCAGCAGTTATCTTATTGAGCGCCGCCGGAATGAGCAGTTCTTC.

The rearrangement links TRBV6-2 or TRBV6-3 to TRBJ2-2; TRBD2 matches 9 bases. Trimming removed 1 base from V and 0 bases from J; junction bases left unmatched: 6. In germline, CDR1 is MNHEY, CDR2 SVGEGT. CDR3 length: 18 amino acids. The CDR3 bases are TGTGCCAGCAGTTACTGGGGGCTAGCGGGACCGAACACCGGGGAGCTGTTTTTT. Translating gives CASSYWGLAGPNTGELFF.

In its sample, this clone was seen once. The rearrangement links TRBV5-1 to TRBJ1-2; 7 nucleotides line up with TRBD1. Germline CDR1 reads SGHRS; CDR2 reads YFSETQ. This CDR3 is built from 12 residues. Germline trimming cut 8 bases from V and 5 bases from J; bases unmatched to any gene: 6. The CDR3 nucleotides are TGCGCCAGTGGGGACAGCTCTTATGGCTACACCTTC. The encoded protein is CASGDSSYGYTF.

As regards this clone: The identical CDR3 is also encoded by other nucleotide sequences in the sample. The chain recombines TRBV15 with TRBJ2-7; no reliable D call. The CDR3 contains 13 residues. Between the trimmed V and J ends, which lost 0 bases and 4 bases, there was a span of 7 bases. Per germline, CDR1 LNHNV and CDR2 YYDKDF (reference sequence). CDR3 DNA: TGTGCCACCAGCAGAGATCGCGGATACGAGCAGTACTTC. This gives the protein CATSRDRGYEQYF.

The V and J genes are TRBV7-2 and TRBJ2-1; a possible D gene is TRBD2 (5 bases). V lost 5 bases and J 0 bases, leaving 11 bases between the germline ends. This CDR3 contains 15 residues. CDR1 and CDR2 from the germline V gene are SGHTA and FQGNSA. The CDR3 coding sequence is TGTGCCAGCAGCCCCCGAGCGGTCTCCTACAATGAGCAGTTCTTC. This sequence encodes CASSPRAVSYNEQFF.

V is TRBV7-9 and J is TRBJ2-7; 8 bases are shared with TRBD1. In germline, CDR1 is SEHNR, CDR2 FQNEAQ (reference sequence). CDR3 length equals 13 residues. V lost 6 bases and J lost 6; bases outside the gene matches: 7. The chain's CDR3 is CASRRTGYGEQYF. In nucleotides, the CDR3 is TGTGCCAGCAGGCGGACAGGGTATGGCGAGCAGTACTTC.

CDR3 sequence (DNA): TGTGCCAGCAGTTTTGGGGGGGAGTGGGGTGTAGATACGCAGTATTTT. Protein sequence: CASSFGGEWGVDTQYF. This sequence joins TRBV28 and TRBJ2-3, with TRBD2 identical over 7 bases. The germline V gene encodes CDR1 MDHEN and CDR2 SYDVKM. V shed 3 bases and J 5 bases; nucleotides not matched to a gene: 11. CDR3 size: 16 residues.

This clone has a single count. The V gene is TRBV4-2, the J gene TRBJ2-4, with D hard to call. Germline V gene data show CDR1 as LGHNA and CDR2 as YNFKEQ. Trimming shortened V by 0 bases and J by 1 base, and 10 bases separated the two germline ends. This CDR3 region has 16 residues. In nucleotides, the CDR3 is TGTGCCAGCAGCCAAGATCGGTCCGGGGCCAAAAACATTCAGTACTTC. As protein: CASSQDRSGAKNIQYF.

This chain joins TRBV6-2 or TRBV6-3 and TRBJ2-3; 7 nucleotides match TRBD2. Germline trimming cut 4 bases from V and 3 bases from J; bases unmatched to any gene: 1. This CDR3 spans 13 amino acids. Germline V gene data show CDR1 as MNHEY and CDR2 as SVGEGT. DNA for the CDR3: TGTGCCAGCAGTTGGACTAGTACAGATACGCAGTATTTT. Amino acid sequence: CASSWTSTDTQYF.

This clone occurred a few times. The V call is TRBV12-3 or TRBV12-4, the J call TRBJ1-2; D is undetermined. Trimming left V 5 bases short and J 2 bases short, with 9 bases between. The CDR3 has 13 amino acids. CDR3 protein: CASSARRNYGYTF. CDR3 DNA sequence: TGTGCCAGCAGTGCCAGGAGGAACTATGGCTACACCTTC.

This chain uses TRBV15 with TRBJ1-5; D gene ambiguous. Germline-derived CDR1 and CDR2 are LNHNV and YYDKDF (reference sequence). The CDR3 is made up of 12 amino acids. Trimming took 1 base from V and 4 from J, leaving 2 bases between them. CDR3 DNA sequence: TGTGCCACCAGCAGAGCAAATCAGCCCCAGCATTTT. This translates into CATSRANQPQHF.

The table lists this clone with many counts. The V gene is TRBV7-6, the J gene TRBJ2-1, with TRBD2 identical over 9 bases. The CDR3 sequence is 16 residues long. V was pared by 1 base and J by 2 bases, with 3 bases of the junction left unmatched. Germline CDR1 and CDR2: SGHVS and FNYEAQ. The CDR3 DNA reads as TGTGCCAGCAGCTTAGAGGTAGCGGGGGCCTACAATGAGCAGTTCTTC. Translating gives CASSLEVAGAYNEQFF.

The CDR3 here is CASSYRPSGFSYEQYF. Written as DNA, the CDR3 is TGTGCCAGCAGTTATCGCCCTAGCGGGTTCTCCTACGAGCAGTACTTC. The rearrangement uses TRBV6-6 and TRBJ2-7, with 8 bases identical to TRBD2. The CDR3 totals 16 residues. Germline V gene lookup returns CDR1 MNHNY and CDR2 SVGAGI (reference sequence). Germline trimming cut 3 bases from V and 0 bases from J; bases unmatched to any gene: 7.

CDR3 loop: CASSLGQTDTQYF. CDR3 sequence (DNA): TGTGCCAGCAGTTTAGGTCAGACAGATACGCAGTATTTT. The rearrangement joins TRBV12-3 or TRBV12-4 to TRBJ2-3, with D unclear. There are 13 residues in the CDR3. V was pared by 1 base and J by 3 bases, with 5 bases between.

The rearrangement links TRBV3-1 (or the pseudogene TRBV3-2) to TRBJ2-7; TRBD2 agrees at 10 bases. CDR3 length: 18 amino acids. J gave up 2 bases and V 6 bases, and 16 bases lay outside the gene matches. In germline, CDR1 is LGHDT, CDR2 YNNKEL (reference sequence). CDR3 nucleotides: TGTGCCAGCAGTCTGGGGACTAGCGTTCTCGCCGACCCCTACGAGCAGTACTTC. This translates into CASSLGTSVLADPYEQYF.

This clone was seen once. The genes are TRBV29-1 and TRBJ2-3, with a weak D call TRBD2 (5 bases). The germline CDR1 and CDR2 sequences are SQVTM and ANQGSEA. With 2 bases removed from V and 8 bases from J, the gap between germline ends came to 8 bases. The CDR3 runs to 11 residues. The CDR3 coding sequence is TGCAGCGTTGAACAACGGGGTACGCAGTATTTT. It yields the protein CSVEQRGTQYF.

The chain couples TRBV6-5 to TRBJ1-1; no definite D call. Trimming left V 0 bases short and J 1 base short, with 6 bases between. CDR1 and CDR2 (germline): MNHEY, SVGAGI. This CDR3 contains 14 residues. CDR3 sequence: CASSYSNRNTEAFF. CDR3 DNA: TGTGCCAGCAGTTACTCGAACAGGAACACTGAAGCTTTCTTT.

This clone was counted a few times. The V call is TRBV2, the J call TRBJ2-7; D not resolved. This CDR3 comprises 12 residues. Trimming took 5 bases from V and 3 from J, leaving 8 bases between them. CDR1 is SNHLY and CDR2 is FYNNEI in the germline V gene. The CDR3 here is CASSRLNYEQYF. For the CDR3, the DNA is TGTGCCAGCAGTAGACTGAACTACGAGCAGTACTTC.

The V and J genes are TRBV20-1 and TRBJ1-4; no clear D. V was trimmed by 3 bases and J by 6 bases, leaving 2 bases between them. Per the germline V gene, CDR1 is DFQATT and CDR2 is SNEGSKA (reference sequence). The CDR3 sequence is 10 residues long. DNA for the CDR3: TGCAGTGCTAGCTATGAAAAACTGTTTTTT. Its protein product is CSASYEKLFF.

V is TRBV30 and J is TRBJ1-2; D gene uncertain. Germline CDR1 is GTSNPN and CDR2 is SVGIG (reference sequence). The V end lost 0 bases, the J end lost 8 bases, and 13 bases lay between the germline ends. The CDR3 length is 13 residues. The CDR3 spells CAWSVLAPMGYTF. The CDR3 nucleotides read TGTGCCTGGAGTGTATTAGCCCCTATGGGCTACACCTTC.

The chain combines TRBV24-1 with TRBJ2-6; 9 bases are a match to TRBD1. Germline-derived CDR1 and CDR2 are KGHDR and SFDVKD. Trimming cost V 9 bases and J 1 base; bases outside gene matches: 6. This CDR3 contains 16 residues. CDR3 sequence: CATAGTGLSGANVLTF. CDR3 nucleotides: TGTGCCACCGCCGGGACAGGGCTGTCTGGGGCCAACGTCCTGACTTTC.

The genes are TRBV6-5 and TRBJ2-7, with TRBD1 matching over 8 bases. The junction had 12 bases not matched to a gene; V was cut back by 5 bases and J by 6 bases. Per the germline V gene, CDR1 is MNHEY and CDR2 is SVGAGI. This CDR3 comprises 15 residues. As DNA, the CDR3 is TGTGCCAGCAGTCGTGGGGACAGGTCTGGAGTCGAGCAGTACTTC. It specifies CASSRGDRSGVEQYF.

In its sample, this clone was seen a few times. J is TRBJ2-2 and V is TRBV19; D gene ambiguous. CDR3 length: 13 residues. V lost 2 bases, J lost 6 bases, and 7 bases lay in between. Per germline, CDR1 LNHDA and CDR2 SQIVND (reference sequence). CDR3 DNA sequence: TGTGCCAGTAGTATATCAGGCCCCGGGGAGCTGTTTTTT. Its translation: CASSISGPGELFF. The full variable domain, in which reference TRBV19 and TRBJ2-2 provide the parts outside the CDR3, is DGGITQSPKYLFRKEGQNVTLSCEQNLNHDAMYWYRQDPGQGLRLIYYSQIVNDFQKGDIAEGYSVSREKKESFPLTVTSAQKNPTAFYLCASSISGPGELFFGEGSRLTVL.

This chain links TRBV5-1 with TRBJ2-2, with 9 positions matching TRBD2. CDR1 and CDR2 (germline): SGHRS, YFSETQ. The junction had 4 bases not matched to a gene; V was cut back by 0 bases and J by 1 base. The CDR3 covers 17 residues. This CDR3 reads CASSLDGSGRNTGELFF. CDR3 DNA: TGCGCCAGCAGCTTGGATGGTAGCGGGAGGAACACCGGGGAGCTGTTTTTT.

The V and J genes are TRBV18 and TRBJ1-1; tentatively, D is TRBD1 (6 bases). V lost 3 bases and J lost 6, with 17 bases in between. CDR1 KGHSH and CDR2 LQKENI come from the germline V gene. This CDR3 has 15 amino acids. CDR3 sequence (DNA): TGTGCCAGCTCACCGAGACAGGCCCAGGTCCCTGAAGCTTTCTTT. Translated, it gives CASSPRQAQVPEAFF.

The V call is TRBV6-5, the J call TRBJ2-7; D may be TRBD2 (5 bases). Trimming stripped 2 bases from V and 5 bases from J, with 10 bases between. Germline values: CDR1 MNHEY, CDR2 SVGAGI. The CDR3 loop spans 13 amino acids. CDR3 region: CASSYRGGNEQYF. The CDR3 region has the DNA TGTGCCAGCAGTTACCGGGGTGGGAACGAGCAGTACTTC.

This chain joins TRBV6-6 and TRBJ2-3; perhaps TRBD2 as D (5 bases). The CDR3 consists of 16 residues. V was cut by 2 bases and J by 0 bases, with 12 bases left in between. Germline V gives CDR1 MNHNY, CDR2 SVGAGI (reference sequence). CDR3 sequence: CASSYGVRTSTDTQYF. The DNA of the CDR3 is TGTGCCAGCAGTTACGGTGTTCGGACTAGCACAGATACGCAGTATTTT.

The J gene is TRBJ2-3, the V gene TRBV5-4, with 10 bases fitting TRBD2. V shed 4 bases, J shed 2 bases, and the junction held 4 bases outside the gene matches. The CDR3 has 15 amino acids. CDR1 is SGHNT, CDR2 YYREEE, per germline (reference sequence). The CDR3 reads CASSAGLAATDTQYF. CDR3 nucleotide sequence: TGTGCCAGCAGCGCCGGACTAGCGGCCACAGATACGCAGTATTTT.

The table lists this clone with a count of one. This CDR3 is CASSLKPLGTGVFYEQYF. CDR3 sequence (DNA): TGTGCCAGCAGCCTAAAGCCCCTCGGCACGGGAGTATTCTACGAGCAGTACTTC. V usage is TRBV7-3 and J usage is TRBJ2-7; D perhaps matches TRBD2 (6 bases). Germline assignment: CDR1 SGHTA and CDR2 FQGTGA. V dropped 5 bases and J dropped 3 bases, with 26 bases sitting between them. The CDR3 contains 18 residues.

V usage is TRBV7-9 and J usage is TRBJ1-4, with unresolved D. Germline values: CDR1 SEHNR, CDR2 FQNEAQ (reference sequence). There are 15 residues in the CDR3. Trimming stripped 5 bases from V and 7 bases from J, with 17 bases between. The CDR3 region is CASSAAERFSEKLFF. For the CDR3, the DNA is TGTGCCAGCAGCGCAGCCGAGCGATTTAGTGAAAAACTGTTTTTT.